These T cell receptor beta chains were read from a single sample in a study of radiotherapy plus CTLA-4 blockade in lung cancer. Profiling relied on immunoSEQ multiplex PCR, and the TCRdb table lists in-frame clones only, not all of them. The repertoire holds 50,000 to 70,000 clones, with approximately 80% as singletons. The sequences come from peripheral blood, collected from a patient treated with radiotherapy plus ipilimumab. These receptors were taken from a human donor with non-small cell lung cancer whose response to radiotherapy plus ipilimumab could not be evaluated. Each CDR3 is given without its conserved first and last residue.

TRBV19	13	TRBJ1-2	ASSIAGTANYGYT
TRBV27	11	TRBJ2-5	ASRQGPLETQY
TRBV7-9	10	TRBJ2-1	ASSGLAGEQF
TRBV7-2	15	TRBJ2-7	ASSSFPRTGNSYEQY